Below are 22 T cell receptor beta chains sequenced from a single sample in a study of blood T cells in healthy people across ages (dated by TCRdb to about 2015). The library was produced with 5' RACE. The sequencer was an Illumina HiSeq 2500. A second PCR of about 7 to 12 cycles was performed with a sample-barcoded 5' primer and a J-beta primer mix. Through fastp at Q25 and MiXCR, TCRdb rebuilt clones from the public reads, retaining in-frame beta chains. Every distinct CDR3 protein forms one entry, paired with its most common genes and DNA. The sample has 920,000 or so distinct CDR3 sequences on record, 40% to 45% of them singletons. In total, the top ten clones hold approximately 17% of the sample. Sequencing used blood. All receptors derive from a woman aged 55-69 years in good health.

The table lists this clonotype with a few counts. DNA of the CDR3: TGTGCCAGCAGTTTTGAGGGCCGCGGGGAGACCCAGTACTTC. Encoded protein: CASSFEGRGETQYF. The chain combines TRBV12-3 or TRBV12-4 with TRBJ2-5; perhaps TRBD2 as D (5 bases). This CDR3 has 14 residues. V lost 3 bases, J lost 5 bases, and 13 bases lay in between.

This chain joins TRBV24-1 and TRBJ2-7; the match to TRBD1 covers 10 bases. CDR3 length: 16 amino acids. Losses at the gene ends were 3 bases for V and 3 bases for J; bases not matched to a gene: 7. Per the germline V gene, CDR1 is KGHDR and CDR2 is SFDVKD. CDR3 bases: TGTGCCACCAGTGATCGAGGAGGACAGGGGGACTACGAGCAGTACTTC. Its translation is CATSDRGGQGDYEQYF.

The V and J genes are TRBV5-1 and TRBJ2-1; TRBD1 agrees at 7 bases. The CDR3 totals 15 residues. Trimming cost V 0 bases and J 3 bases; bases outside gene matches: 3. Germline assignment: CDR1 SGHRS and CDR2 YFSETQ. Here the CDR3 reads CASSLGGTDYNEQFF. Written as DNA, the CDR3 is TGCGCCAGCAGCTTGGGAGGGACAGACTACAATGAGCAGTTCTTC.

A remark on this clonotype: The junction departs from the called germline gene at one end, perhaps through a read error. The chain joins TRBV29-1 to TRBJ1-2; maybe TRBD1 (5 bases). Germline CDR1 and CDR2: SQVTM and ANQGSEA. CDR3 length: 15 amino acids. For the CDR3, the DNA is TGCAGCGTTGGGGACCGCGGGTTATCTAACTATAGCTACACCTTC. Translation: CSVGDRGLSNYSYTF. Full variable domain (rest looked up from reference TRBV29-1 and TRBJ1-2): SAVISQKPSRDICQRGTSLTIQCQVDSQVTMMFWYRQQPGQSLTLIATANQGSEATYESGFVIDKFPISRPNLTFSTLTVSNMSPEDSSIYLCSVGDRGLSNYSYTFGSGTRLTVV.

The chain carries TRBV4-1 and TRBJ2-3; 13 nucleotides line up with TRBD2. J gave up 0 bases and V 4 bases, and 4 bases lay outside the gene matches. CDR3 length equals 17 residues. Germline CDR1 reads MGHRA; CDR2 reads YSYEKL. This chain's CDR3 is CASSRGLAGVSTDTQYF. CDR3 in DNA: TGCGCCAGCAGCCGTGGACTAGCGGGAGTCAGCACAGATACGCAGTATTTT.

The chain employs TRBV7-2 and TRBJ2-7; 8 bases match TRBD2. Losses at the gene ends were 4 bases for V and 4 bases for J; bases not matched to a gene: 12. From germline, CDR1 is SGHTA and CDR2 FQGNSA. This CDR3 is 16 amino acids long. CDR3 sequence (DNA): TGTGCCAGCAGCTCTCGGCGGGGACTAGTAGGTTACGAGCAGTACTTC. It encodes CASSSRRGLVGYEQYF.

This clonotype has more than one count but fewer than ten. This rearrangement joins TRBV27 to TRBJ2-4; the match to TRBD1 covers 9 bases. Germline loops: CDR1 MNHEY, CDR2 SMNVEV (reference sequence). The CDR3 is 14 residues long. J gave up 5 bases and V 5 bases, and 4 bases lay outside the gene matches. The CDR3: CASSPWTGENIQYF. Here the CDR3 DNA reads TGTGCCAGCAGTCCGTGGACAGGGGAAAACATTCAGTACTTC.

The chain employs TRBV2 and TRBJ1-6; a possible D gene is TRBD1 (6 bases). The CDR3 has 15 amino acids. Between the trimmed V and J ends, which lost 7 bases and 7 bases, there was a span of 17 bases. Germline V gene sequence: CDR1 SNHLY, CDR2 FYNNEI. In nucleotides, the CDR3 is TGTGCCAGCACACTAAGGGGGGAGATGAATTCACCCCTCCACTTT. It is translated as CASTLRGEMNSPLHF.

The J gene is TRBJ2-4, the V gene TRBV5-1; D remains unclear. The J call may be faulty, since TRBJ2-7 better matches the DNA end. The CDR3 has 13 amino acids. Germline loops: CDR1 SGHRS, CDR2 YFSETQ. For the CDR3, the DNA is TGCGCCAGCAGCTTAATAGGGATTGACGAGCAGTACTTC. Translation: CASSLIGIDEQYF.

The chain has TRBV10-3 and TRBJ1-6; D unclear. Germline-derived CDR1 and CDR2 are ENHRY and SYGVKD. The CDR3 runs to 14 residues. The V end was cut by 0 bases, the J end by 7 bases, with 7 bases between. The CDR3 nucleotides read TGTGCCATCAGTGAGTCCGGACCGAATTCACCCCTCCACTTT. Protein product: CAISESGPNSPLHF.

This clonotype appeared a single time. The chain links TRBV5-1 to TRBJ2-3; D is perhaps TRBD2 (5 bases). The CDR3 runs to 17 residues. V shed 5 bases and J shed 1 base, with 20 bases lying between them. The V gene's germline CDR1 is SGHRS and CDR2 YFSETQ. The DNA for the CDR3 is TGCGCCAGCAGTTTATCTAATCTAGTCGGGGGCACAGATACGCAGTATTTT. Protein sequence: CASSLSNLVGGTDTQYF.

The chain couples TRBV11-1 to TRBJ2-1; perhaps TRBD2 as D (5 bases). Matching the DNA end better, TRBJ2-7 makes the J call doubtful. This CDR3 contains 13 residues. Germline CDR1 and CDR2: SGHAT and FQDESV (reference sequence). In DNA form, the CDR3 reads TGTGCCAGCAGCAGCGGACGTCAAAATGAGCAGTACTTC. Translated, it gives CASSSGRQNEQYF.

V and J are TRBV28 and TRBJ2-7; no firm D call. The DNA end is more similar to TRBJ2-5, so the J call may be wrong. The CDR3 sequence is 13 residues long. The germline V gene encodes CDR1 MDHEN and CDR2 SYDVKM. CDR3 nucleotides: TGTGCCGAAAACGGACGGACGAGAGAGACCCAGTACTTC. Protein sequence: CAENGRTRETQYF.

This clonotype was recorded a few times. The V and J genes are TRBV5-1 and TRBJ2-7; 9 nucleotides match TRBD1. Germline V CDR1 and CDR2: SGHRS, YFSETQ. V lost 4 bases, J lost 2 bases, and 10 bases stayed unmatched. The CDR3 has 16 amino acids. CDR3 nucleotides: TGCGCCAGCAGCCCTGGGACAGGGCGGGCCGCCTACGAGCAGTACTTC. Translating it yields CASSPGTGRAAYEQYF.

This sequence joins TRBV20-1 and TRBJ1-5; D ambiguous. The V gene lost 1 base and the J gene lost 5 bases, with 12 bases spanning the gap. The germline V gene encodes CDR1 DFQATT and CDR2 SNEGSKA (reference sequence). The length of the CDR3 is 14 residues. The CDR3 DNA sequence: TGCAGTGCTAGAGTTCCCCCCGGGGATCAGCCCCAGCATTTT. Residues: CSARVPPGDQPQHF.

The V and J genes are TRBV10-3 and TRBJ2-6; either TRBD1 or TRBD2 may fit D (6 bases each). The CDR3 is made up of 17 amino acids. Trimming pared 3 bases from V and 3 bases from J, leaving 15 bases between. In germline, CDR1 is ENHRY, CDR2 SYGVKD. This chain's CDR3 is CAISDVGGRSGANVLTF. The DNA of the CDR3 is TGTGCCATCAGTGACGTGGGGGGCCGAAGTGGGGCCAACGTCCTGACTTTC.

This chain uses TRBV11-2 with TRBJ2-5; maybe TRBD2 (6 bases). CDR3 size: 15 residues. The V gene's germline CDR1 is SGHAT and CDR2 FQNNGV. The ends were cut back, 5 bases at V and 11 bases at J, with 24 bases in the middle. The CDR3 region is CASSPHGGTSIEQYF. For the CDR3, the DNA is TGTGCCAGCAGCCCTCATGGGGGGACCTCGATAGAGCAGTACTTC. The complete variable domain, with remaining parts taken from reference TRBV11-2 and TRBJ2-5, reads EAGVAQSPRYKIIEKRQSVAFWCNPISGHATLYWYQQILGQGPKLLIQFQNNGVVDDSQLPKDRFSAERLKGVDSTLKIQPAKLEDSAVYLCASSPHGGTSIEQYFGPGTRLLVL.

The chain links TRBV3-1 to TRBJ2-1; 8 nucleotides match TRBD2. Trimming took 0 bases from V and 4 from J; bases not matched to a gene: 8. Germline lookup yields CDR1 LGHDT and CDR2 YNNKEL (reference sequence). The CDR3 loop spans 17 amino acids. The CDR3 nucleotides are TGTGCCAGCAGCCAAGATTGGGCTAGCGGGCTTTACAATGAGCAGTTCTTC. Amino acids: CASSQDWASGLYNEQFF.

This clonotype was observed once. One end of the junction varies from germline; a read error may be responsible. The chain employs TRBV5-1 and TRBJ2-5; TRBD1 aligns across 9 bases. The V gene's germline CDR1 is SGHRS and CDR2 YFSETQ. The CDR3 is made up of 13 amino acids. CDR3 in amino acids: CASSWTGEETQYF. In nucleotides, the CDR3 is TGCGCTAGCAGCTGGACAGGGGAAGAGACCCAGTACTTC.

There are a few counts of this clonotype. The V and J genes are TRBV27 and TRBJ1-6; D is uncertain. The CDR3 totals 11 residues. Trimming took off 5 bases at V and 12 bases at J, with 8 bases between the two ends. Germline assignment: CDR1 MNHEY and CDR2 SMNVEV (reference sequence). The CDR3 here is CASSLGGPLHF. In nucleotides, the CDR3 is TGTGCCAGCAGTCTGGGAGGACCCCTCCACTTT.

This clonotype was seen only a few times. The chain has TRBV12-5 and TRBJ2-2; D perhaps matches TRBD1 (6 bases). Germline-derived CDR1 and CDR2 are LGHNT and FRNRAP. Trimming pared 7 bases from V and 3 bases from J, leaving 12 bases between. The CDR3 contains 14 residues. The CDR3 nucleotides read TGTGCTAGTGCCTCCAGACAGGACACCGGGGAGCTGTTTTTT. Translating it yields CASASRQDTGELFF.

The chain recombines TRBV11-2 with TRBJ2-3; the match to TRBD2 covers 8 bases. Losses at the gene ends were 5 bases for V and 4 bases for J; bases not matched to a gene: 8. This CDR3 has 15 residues. CDR1 is SGHAT and CDR2 is FQNNGV in the germline V gene. This chain's CDR3 is CASSQTGTRADTQYF. The DNA of the CDR3 is TGTGCCAGCAGCCAAACCGGGACTAGAGCAGATACGCAGTATTTT.